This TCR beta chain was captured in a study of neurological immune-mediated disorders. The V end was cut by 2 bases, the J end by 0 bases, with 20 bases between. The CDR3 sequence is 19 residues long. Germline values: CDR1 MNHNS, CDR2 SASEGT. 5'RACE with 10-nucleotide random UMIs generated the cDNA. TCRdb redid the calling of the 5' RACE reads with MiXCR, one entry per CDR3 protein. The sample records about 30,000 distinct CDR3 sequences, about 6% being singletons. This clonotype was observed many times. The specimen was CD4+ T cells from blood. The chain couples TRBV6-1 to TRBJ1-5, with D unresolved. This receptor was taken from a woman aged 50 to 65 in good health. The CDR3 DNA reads TGTGCCAGCAGTGAATGGAGGCCGGGCCGGGGAATTAGCAATCAGCCCCAGCATTTT. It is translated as CASSEWRPGRGISNQPQHF.